This TCR beta chain came from a study of cytomegalovirus exposure and HLA in healthy donors. It was with 60 Vbeta and 13 Jbeta primers that the PCR ran. The protocol was immunoSEQ multiplex PCR, while the TCRdb copy is restricted to in-frame clones and leaves out a portion. This sample has 140,000 to 150,000 clones; approximately 68% occur once, and the top ten carry 4% to 5.5%. Sequenced material: PBMCs. The sequence came from a man aged 55 to 70 in good health and CMV-seronegative.

This CDR3 reads CASSLGLAGNGLLYEQYF. The CDR3 DNA reads TGCGCCAGCAGCCTAGGACTAGCGGGAAATGGTCTGCTGTACGAGCAGTACTTC. The chain carries TRBV4-3 and TRBJ2-7, with 12 bases fitting TRBD2. V lost 4 bases to trimming and J lost 4 bases; unmatched junction nucleotides: 14. This CDR3 is 18 amino acids long. Germline-derived CDR1 and CDR2 are LGHNA and YSLEER.